This record looks at one T cell receptor (beta chain) sequence and its context. Its antigen is not known. The time point: week 3, after first cycle of checkpoint inhibitor. The sample comes from a study of blood T cell dynamics during melanoma immunotherapy. Looking at the study overall: Patients with metastatic melanoma got pembrolizumab or nivolumab-ipilimumab as first-line care.

Study-level results: At W3, later disease-control patients showed bifurcated PBMC repertoire changes, unlike progressors.

The length of the CDR3 is 14 residues. The V gene's germline CDR1 is SGHDN and CDR2 FVKESK. V was trimmed by 0 bases and J by 1 base, leaving 5 bases between them. The repertoire was sequenced with immunoSEQ multiplex PCR; TCRdb's copy has only in-frame clones and lacks some. This sample has roughly 15,000 clones; just over 85% occur once, and the top ten carry less than 6%. This sample comprised blood, obtained from a patient treated with checkpoint blockade. The clonotype comes from a human donor with melanoma. The rearrangement uses TRBV14 and TRBJ2-3; unclear D gene. Here the CDR3 reads CASSQERGTDTQYF. The CDR3 nucleotides read TGTGCCAGCAGCCAAGAACGGGGCACAGATACGCAGTATTTT.